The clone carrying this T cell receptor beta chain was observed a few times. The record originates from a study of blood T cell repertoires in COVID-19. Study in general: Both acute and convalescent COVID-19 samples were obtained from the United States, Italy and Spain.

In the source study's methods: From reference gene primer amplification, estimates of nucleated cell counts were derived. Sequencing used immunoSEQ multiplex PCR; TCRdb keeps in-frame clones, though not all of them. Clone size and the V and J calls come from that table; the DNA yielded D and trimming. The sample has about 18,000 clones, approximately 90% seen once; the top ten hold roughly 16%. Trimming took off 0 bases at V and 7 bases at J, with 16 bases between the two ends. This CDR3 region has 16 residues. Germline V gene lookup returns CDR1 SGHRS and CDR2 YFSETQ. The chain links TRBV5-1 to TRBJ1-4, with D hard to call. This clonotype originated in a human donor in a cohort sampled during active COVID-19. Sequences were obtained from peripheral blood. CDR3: CASSLERAVSGEKLFF. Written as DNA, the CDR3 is TGCGCCAGCAGCTTGGAGAGAGCAGTATCGGGTGAAAAACTGTTTTTT.